A selection of T cell receptor beta chains follows, all from one sample in a study of patients and donors after allogeneic stem cell transplantation. TCRdb reprocessed the RT-PCR reads with MiXCR, giving one entry per CDR3 protein. The sample has roughly 960,000 distinct CDR3 sequences; over 15% are singletons. Sequencing input: blood, either unsorted or a sorted T cell fraction (not recorded which). The source is a human donor who was either an allogeneic HSCT recipient or a stem cell or donor lymphocyte infusion donor (not recorded which). It is not recorded whose cells these are; they may come from a transplant donor. Both conserved end residues are part of each CDR3. The D gene is left open where the match is weak. Not every row has a clone size; where given, it reads once, few, many or a size class.

clone size: few
D gene: NA
J gene: TRBJ1-1
V gene: TRBV4-1
CDR3 protein: CASSQDVPGQNTEAFF
CDR3 DNA: TGCGCCAGCAGCCAAGATGTCCCGGGTCAGAACACTGAAGCTTTCTTT

clone size: NA
D gene: NA
J gene: TRBJ2-5
V gene: TRBV4-2
CDR3 protein: CASSQMGLLGETQYF
CDR3 DNA: TGTGCCAGCAGCCAGATGGGCCTATTGGGAGAGACCCAGTACTTC

clone size: NA
D gene: NA
J gene: TRBJ1-3
V gene: TRBV9
CDR3 protein: CASSVAEAGASSGNTIYF
CDR3 DNA: TGTGCCAGCAGCGTAGCGGAAGCAGGGGCGAGCTCTGGAAACACCATATATTTT

clone size: NA
D gene: NA
J gene: TRBJ1-4
V gene: TRBV20-1
CDR3 protein: CSARDNEKLFF
CDR3 DNA: TGCAGTGCGAGGGATAATGAAAAACTGTTTTTT

clone size: NA
D gene: NA
J gene: TRBJ2-7
V gene: TRBV5-8
CDR3 protein: CASSPRHLVYEQYF
CDR3 DNA: TGTGCCAGCAGCCCTCGGCACTTAGTCTACGAGCAGTACTTC

clone size: few
D gene: TRBD1
J gene: TRBJ1-2
V gene: TRBV3-1
CDR3 protein: CASSQGGTGYGYTF
CDR3 DNA: TGTGCCAGCAGCCAAGGGGGGACAGGGTATGGCTACACCTTC

clone size: few
D gene: NA
J gene: TRBJ1-5
V gene: TRBV27
CDR3 protein: CASGGVEQPQHF
CDR3 DNA: TGTGCCAGCGGAGGGGTTGAACAGCCCCAGCATTTT

clone size: NA
D gene: NA
J gene: TRBJ1-1
V gene: TRBV12-3/TRBV12-4
CDR3 protein: CASHPCGGNTEAFF
CDR3 DNA: TGTGCCAGCCACCCGTGTGGAGGGAACACTGAAGCTTTCTTT

clone size: NA
D gene: TRBD2
J gene: TRBJ2-1
V gene: TRBV4-2
CDR3 protein: CASSQLAGGDYNEQFF
CDR3 DNA: TGTGCCAGCAGCCAATTGGCGGGGGGGGACTACAATGAGCAGTTCTTC

clone size: NA
D gene: TRBD1
J gene: TRBJ1-2
V gene: TRBV27
CDR3 protein: CASSQKGTGVGYGYTF
CDR3 DNA: TGTGCCAGCAGTCAAAAAGGGACAGGGGTCGGTTATGGCTACACCTTC

clone size: NA
D gene: TRBD2
J gene: TRBJ2-1
V gene: TRBV7-3
CDR3 protein: CASRHDSSGRDEQFF
CDR3 DNA: TGTGCCAGCAGGCACGATTCTAGCGGGAGGGATGAGCAGTTCTTC

clone size: few
D gene: NA
J gene: TRBJ1-1
V gene: TRBV24-1
CDR3 protein: CAERPTGDNTEAFF
CDR3 DNA: TGTGCCGAACGGCCGACGGGTGATAACACTGAAGCTTTCTTT

clone size: NA
D gene: NA
J gene: TRBJ1-5
V gene: TRBV20-1
CDR3 protein: CSARASAGLASNQPQHF
CDR3 DNA: TGCAGTGCTAGAGCCAGCGCAGGATTAGCTAGCAATCAGCCCCAGCATTTT

clone size: NA
D gene: TRBD2
J gene: TRBJ2-7
V gene: TRBV7-6
CDR3 protein: CASSPYKLAGNTYEQYF
CDR3 DNA: TGTGCCAGCAGCCCGTACAAACTAGCGGGAAACACCTACGAGCAGTACTTC

clone size: few
D gene: TRBD2
J gene: TRBJ2-3
V gene: TRBV20-1
CDR3 protein: CSAILAGEGTDTQYF
CDR3 DNA: TGCAGTGCTATACTAGCGGGAGAAGGCACAGATACGCAGTATTTT

clone size: many
D gene: TRBD1
J gene: TRBJ2-7
V gene: TRBV10-3
CDR3 protein: CAISATGGGYYEQYF
CDR3 DNA: TGTGCCATCAGCGCGACAGGGGGCGGGTACTACGAGCAGTACTTC

clone size: few
D gene: TRBD2
J gene: TRBJ2-1
V gene: TRBV5-1
CDR3 protein: CASSLGGLAGEYEQFF
CDR3 DNA: TGCGCCAGCAGCTTGGGGGGACTAGCGGGAGAATATGAGCAGTTCTTC

clone size: few
D gene: NA
J gene: TRBJ1-1
V gene: TRBV4-1
CDR3 protein: CASTGASMNTEAFF
CDR3 DNA: TGCGCCAGCACCGGGGCCTCCATGAACACTGAAGCTTTCTTT

clone size: few
D gene: TRBD2
J gene: TRBJ2-1
V gene: TRBV7-9
CDR3 protein: CASKRTSGLSSYNEQFF
CDR3 DNA: TGTGCCAGCAAAAGGACTAGCGGCTTAAGCTCCTACAATGAGCAGTTCTTC

clone size: few
D gene: NA
J gene: TRBJ2-7
V gene: TRBV6-1
CDR3 protein: CASRGQRRYEQYF
CDR3 DNA: TGTGCCAGCAGGGGACAACGGAGATACGAGCAGTACTTC

clone size: NA
D gene: NA
J gene: TRBJ1-2
V gene: TRBV20-1
CDR3 protein: CSARDFTSSSYGYTF
CDR3 DNA: TGCAGTGCTAGAGACTTCACCTCTTCGAGCTATGGCTACACCTTC

clone size: NA
D gene: NA
J gene: TRBJ1-3
V gene: TRBV4-1
CDR3 protein: CASSQGALQAYTIYF
CDR3 DNA: TGCGCCAGCAGCCAAGGAGCGCTCCAGGCCTACACCATATATTTT

clone size: NA
D gene: NA
J gene: TRBJ2-5
V gene: TRBV5-6
CDR3 protein: CASTQGVLKTQYF
CDR3 DNA: TGTGCCAGCACCCAGGGTGTCCTGAAGACCCAGTACTTC

clone size: NA
D gene: TRBD1
J gene: TRBJ2-3
V gene: TRBV7-6
CDR3 protein: CASSLGNRGATDTQYF
CDR3 DNA: TGTGCCAGCAGCTTAGGAAACAGGGGTGCCACAGATACGCAGTATTTT

clone size: NA
D gene: TRBD1
J gene: TRBJ1-1
V gene: TRBV12-5
CDR3 protein: CASGSYRDSPRGAFF
CDR3 DNA: TGTGCTAGTGGTTCGTACCGGGACAGCCCCAGGGGAGCTTTCTTT

clone size: NA
D gene: NA
J gene: TRBJ2-2
V gene: TRBV2
CDR3 protein: CASSGNSITTGELFF
CDR3 DNA: TGTGCCAGCAGTGGCAACTCGATAACCACCGGGGAGCTGTTTTTT

clone size: NA
D gene: NA
J gene: TRBJ2-5
V gene: TRBV3-1
CDR3 protein: CASSQAEVGETQYF
CDR3 DNA: TGTGCCAGCAGCCAAGCCGAGGTGGGGGAGACCCAGTACTTC

clone size: NA
D gene: NA
J gene: TRBJ2-1
V gene: TRBV6-5
CDR3 protein: CASSYFGDLSYNEQFF
CDR3 DNA: TGTGCCAGCAGTTACTTCGGGGACCTATCCTACAATGAGCAGTTCTTC

clone size: few
D gene: TRBD2
J gene: TRBJ2-1
V gene: TRBV5-1
CDR3 protein: CASNERDYEQFF
CDR3 DNA: TGCGCCAGCAACGAGCGGGACTATGAGCAGTTCTTC

clone size: few
D gene: TRBD2
J gene: TRBJ2-2
V gene: TRBV5-4
CDR3 protein: CASSSDSGPTGELFF
CDR3 DNA: TGTGCCAGCAGCTCCGATAGCGGGCCCACCGGGGAGCTGTTTTTT

clone size: NA
D gene: NA
J gene: TRBJ2-3
V gene: TRBV12-3/TRBV12-4
CDR3 protein: CASSLAHHPAGITDTQYF
CDR3 DNA: TGTGCCAGCAGTTTAGCCCACCACCCGGCGGGGATCACAGATACGCAGTATTTT

clone size: many
D gene: NA
J gene: TRBJ2-2
V gene: TRBV5-1
CDR3 protein: CASSLGETGELFF
CDR3 DNA: TGCGCCAGCAGCTTGGGGGAAACCGGGGAGCTGTTTTTT

clone size: many
D gene: NA
J gene: TRBJ2-1
V gene: TRBV12-3/TRBV12-4
CDR3 protein: CASSPRGSGLNEQFF
CDR3 DNA: TGTGCCAGCAGTCCCAGGGGGAGCGGGTTGAATGAGCAGTTCTTC

clone size: NA
D gene: NA
J gene: TRBJ2-3
V gene: TRBV12-3/TRBV12-4
CDR3 protein: CASRDSSYTQYF
CDR3 DNA: TGTGCCAGCAGGGACAGTTCGTATACGCAGTATTTT

clone size: few
D gene: NA
J gene: TRBJ2-3
V gene: TRBV29-1
CDR3 protein: CSVPLVVTDTQYF
CDR3 DNA: TGCAGCGTGCCCTTGGTGGTAACAGATACGCAGTATTTT

clone size: few
D gene: NA
J gene: TRBJ1-1
V gene: TRBV12-3/TRBV12-4
CDR3 protein: CASSVRNLTPNTEAFF
CDR3 DNA: TGTGCCAGCAGTGTACGTAACTTGACACCGAACACTGAAGCTTTCTTT

clone size: few
D gene: TRBD2
J gene: TRBJ2-1
V gene: TRBV27
CDR3 protein: CASSGGGLAGYYNEQFF
CDR3 DNA: TGTGCCAGCAGTGGGGGGGGACTAGCGGGATACTACAATGAGCAGTTCTTC

clone size: NA
D gene: NA
J gene: TRBJ1-4
V gene: TRBV7-9
CDR3 protein: CASSYSSTNEKLFF
CDR3 DNA: TGTGCCAGCAGCTACAGTTCAACTAATGAAAAACTGTTTTTT

clone size: NA
D gene: NA
J gene: TRBJ1-6
V gene: TRBV5-4
CDR3 protein: CASSSLAGGSYNSPLHF
CDR3 DNA: TGTGCCAGCAGCTCACTCGCCGGGGGCTCCTATAATTCACCCCTCCACTTT

clone size: NA
D gene: TRBD2
J gene: TRBJ2-1
V gene: TRBV4-1
CDR3 protein: CASRRGSGSSYNEQFF
CDR3 DNA: TGCGCCAGCAGACGTGGGAGCGGGAGCTCCTACAATGAGCAGTTCTTC

clone size: few
D gene: TRBD1
J gene: TRBJ1-5
V gene: TRBV18
CDR3 protein: CASSLSGTGSNQPQHF
CDR3 DNA: TGTGCCAGCTCCCTCTCCGGGACAGGGAGCAATCAGCCCCAGCATTTT

clone size: few
D gene: NA
J gene: TRBJ1-1
V gene: TRBV5-1
CDR3 protein: CASSSVGTEAFF
CDR3 DNA: TGCGCCAGCAGCAGCGTAGGGACTGAAGCTTTCTTT

clone size: few
D gene: TRBD1
J gene: TRBJ2-7
V gene: TRBV6-1
CDR3 protein: CASYGQGFHEQYF
CDR3 DNA: TGTGCCAGTTACGGACAGGGGTTCCACGAGCAGTACTTC

clone size: few
D gene: NA
J gene: TRBJ2-5
V gene: TRBV7-8
CDR3 protein: CASISGQHLSETQYF
CDR3 DNA: TGTGCCAGCATCTCTGGCCAGCACCTCTCAGAGACCCAGTACTTC

clone size: few
D gene: NA
J gene: TRBJ1-2
V gene: TRBV7-3
CDR3 protein: CAIGYQQGNWYGYTF
CDR3 DNA: TGTGCCATCGGATACCAACAGGGCAACTGGTATGGCTACACCTTC

clone size: few
D gene: TRBD2
J gene: TRBJ2-1
V gene: TRBV9
CDR3 protein: CASSVRGRTSGRANEQFF
CDR3 DNA: TGTGCCAGCAGCGTGAGGGGGAGGACTAGCGGGAGGGCGAATGAGCAGTTCTTC